The next 2 T cell receptor beta chains were all read from a single sample in a study of shared T cell receptors in the human thymus (dated by TCRdb to 2020 to 2023). The library came from the immunoSEQ multiplex PCR assay. Drawn from immuneACCESS, this table holds only the in-frame rearrangements with V and J called that TCRdb kept. Clones are partly lost; checked studies trace under half to an unresolved V gene and leave the rest unexplained. The sample yields under 700,000 clones; around 82% were counted once. The ten largest account for about 0.013% of the sample. These sequences were also reported in another study, on human thymus T cells.

Sequenced: thymocytes. The receptor set was obtained from a boy in the first two years of life with a congenital heart defect. Donor details come from another sample of the same person, matched by shared clones.

The DNA of the CDR3 is TGTGCCAGCAGACGACTAGCGGGAGTGGCAAGTGAGCAGTTCTTC. Translation: CASRRLAGVASEQFF. The chain carries TRBV28 and TRBJ2-1; 12 bases are shared with TRBD2. V gave up 6 bases and J gave up 9 bases; unmatched junction bases: 9. This CDR3 has 15 amino acids. Germline V gives CDR1 MDHEN, CDR2 SYDVKM.

This clone was counted a few times. The chain combines TRBV6-1 with TRBJ2-1, with 9 bases aligning to TRBD2. Germline-derived CDR1 and CDR2 are MNHNS and SASEGT. The V segment lost 6 bases and the J segment 0 bases; nucleotides outside the gene matches: 3. The CDR3 loop spans 15 amino acids. As DNA, the CDR3 is TGTGCCAGCAGCGATAGCGGGAGCTCCTACAATGAGCAGTTCTTC. This gives the protein CASSDSGSSYNEQFF.